Each of the 23 T cell receptor beta chains below was sequenced from the same sample in a study of blood T cell repertoires in COVID-19. The method was immunoSEQ multiplex PCR; TCRdb's version includes in-frame clones alone and lacks a portion of them. The sample consists of about 240,000 clones, roughly 81% of them appearing once. The sequencing sample was made of peripheral blood. These TCRs come from a woman aged 80 or over with COVID-19, enrolled during active disease.

This rearrangement joins TRBV4-2 to TRBJ2-2; 11 positions agree with TRBD2. V dropped 5 bases and J dropped 5; count of bases not matched to a gene: 13. The CDR3 has 18 residues. Looked up from germline, CDR1 is LGHNA and CDR2 is YNFKEQ. CDR3 amino acids: CASSERTSGRLGTGELFF. In DNA form, the CDR3 reads TGTGCCAGCAGCGAACGTACTAGCGGGAGACTTGGGACCGGGGAGCTGTTTTTT.

The chain recombines TRBV5-6 with TRBJ1-4; 7 bases agree with TRBD1. The CDR3 extends over 16 amino acids. Trimming at V came to 3 bases and at J to 3 bases, leaving 8 bases not matched to a gene. Per the germline V gene, CDR1 is SGHDT and CDR2 is YYEEEE. CDR3 DNA: TGTGCCAGCAGCTATTTGGACAGGAGACCTAATGAAAAACTGTTTTTT. Protein: CASSYLDRRPNEKLFF.

The chain recombines TRBV28 with TRBJ2-7; TRBD1 matches at 8 bases. Trimming at V came to 6 bases and at J to 1 base, leaving 8 bases not matched to a gene. CDR3 length: 15 amino acids. Germline CDR1 is MDHEN and CDR2 is SYDVKM. The CDR3 DNA reads TGTGCCAGCAGCTCCCCCGGGACAGGATCCTACGAGCAGTACTTC. Encoded protein: CASSSPGTGSYEQYF.

CDR3 residues: CASRGGLTGELFF. The DNA for the CDR3 is TGTGCCAGCAGGGGAGGGTTAACCGGGGAGCTGTTTTTT. The chain combines TRBV6-5 with TRBJ2-2; 7 bases line up with TRBD2. In germline, CDR1 is MNHEY, CDR2 SVGAGI. Losses at the gene ends were 6 bases for V and 5 bases for J; bases not matched to a gene: 3. This CDR3 has 13 residues.

This clone was detected once. The chain combines TRBV19 with TRBJ1-1; D is unresolved. Germline CDR1 and CDR2: LNHDA and SQIVND (reference sequence). The CDR3 extends over 11 amino acids. V was cut by 5 bases and J by 4 bases, with 5 bases left in between. The CDR3 nucleotides are TGTGCCAGTAGTCTCGGCACTGAAGCTTTCTTT. It yields the protein CASSLGTEAFF.

This sequence joins TRBV19 and TRBJ1-1, with 7 bases fitting TRBD1. CDR3 size: 13 residues. Trimming cost V 0 bases and J 11 bases; bases outside gene matches: 6. Germline V gene data show CDR1 as LNHDA and CDR2 as SQIVND (reference sequence). CDR3 protein: CASSIDPTGFAFF. The CDR3 coding sequence is TGTGCCAGTAGTATAGATCCGACAGGGTTTGCTTTCTTT.

The V and J genes are TRBV30 and TRBJ1-4; a possible D gene is TRBD1 (5 bases). Germline values: CDR1 GTSNPN, CDR2 SVGIG (reference sequence). The CDR3 is made up of 13 amino acids. Trimming took 0 bases from V and 7 from J, leaving 9 bases between them. The DNA for the CDR3 is TGTGCCTGGAGTGTCCAGGGAACTGAAAAACTGTTTTTT. Translation: CAWSVQGTEKLFF.

V is TRBV14 and J is TRBJ2-3, with 8 bases identical to TRBD2. Germline loops: CDR1 SGHDN, CDR2 FVKESK. The CDR3 extends over 13 amino acids. J lost 6 bases, V lost 8 bases, and 7 bases had no gene match. In DNA, the CDR3 is TGTGCCAGCCGCCGGGGGGGAGTTGATACGCAGTATTTT. Amino acids: CASRRGGVDTQYF.

V and J are TRBV6-5 and TRBJ2-2; a possible D gene is TRBD2 (6 bases). The germline CDR1 and CDR2 sequences are MNHEY and SVGAGI. The CDR3 loop spans 16 amino acids. V lost 4 bases to trimming and J lost 0 bases, with 12 bases between them. Written as DNA, the CDR3 is TGTGCCAGCAGTTTGCTTGGGGGGTCGAACACCGGGGAGCTGTTTTTT. Translated, it gives CASSLLGGSNTGELFF.

The chain couples TRBV4-1 to TRBJ2-7; 8 nucleotides match TRBD2. CDR3 length: 17 residues. Germline V lookup: CDR1 MGHRA, CDR2 YSYEKL. Germline trimming cut 3 bases from V and 6 bases from J; bases unmatched to any gene: 16. DNA of the CDR3: TGCGCCAGCAGCCAGGCCGGAGCGGGAGTTTTCTCGGGCGAGCAGTACTTC. Its protein product is CASSQAGAGVFSGEQYF.

This clone was found a few times. The genes are TRBV30 and TRBJ1-3, with 8 bases that match TRBD1. J lost 5 bases, V lost 2 bases, and 5 bases had no gene match. This CDR3 region has 14 residues. Germline V gives CDR1 GTSNPN, CDR2 SVGIG (reference sequence). The CDR3 nucleotides are TGTGCCTGGAGTCTCGGACAGGGTCGAAACACCATATATTTT. Residues: CAWSLGQGRNTIYF.

J is TRBJ1-1 and V is TRBV9, with D perhaps matching TRBD1 (6 bases). This CDR3 region has 15 residues. Germline V gene data show CDR1 as SGDLS and CDR2 as YYNGEE. V was clipped by 4 bases and J by 0 bases, with 13 bases between them. The CDR3 DNA follows: TGTGCCAGCAGCCACCGGGACAACATGAACACTGAAGCTTTCTTT. Its protein product is CASSHRDNMNTEAFF.

The chain carries TRBV5-5 and TRBJ2-2; maybe TRBD2 (6 bases). The V gene lost 2 bases and the J gene lost 7 bases, with 12 bases spanning the gap. This CDR3 has 14 amino acids. From germline, CDR1 is SGHKS and CDR2 YYEKEE (reference sequence). CDR3 region: CASSLAGGVGELFF. DNA for the CDR3: TGTGCCAGCAGCTTAGCGGGTGGCGTCGGGGAGCTGTTTTTT. The full variable domain, completed using reference TRBV5-5 and TRBJ2-2, is DAGVTQSPTHLIKTRGQQVTLRCSPISGHKSVSWYQQVLGQGPQFIFQYYEKEERGRGNFPDRFSARQFPNYSSELNVNALLLGDSALYLCASSLAGGVGELFFGEGSRLTVL.

The rearrangement joins TRBV27 to TRBJ1-4; TRBD1 might be the D (5 bases). CDR3 length equals 14 residues. CDR1 is MNHEY, CDR2 SMNVEV, per germline (reference sequence). Trimming removed 2 bases at V and 8 bases at J, with 12 bases between. CDR3 loop: CASSLGVRGEKLFF. DNA for the CDR3: TGTGCCAGCAGTTTAGGGGTTAGGGGCGAAAAACTGTTTTTT.

The J gene is TRBJ1-6, the V gene TRBV11-2; TRBD1 agrees at 9 bases. The V and J ends lost 5 bases and 7 bases, in that order; junction bases with no gene match: 6. Germline CDR1 reads SGHAT; CDR2 reads FQNNGV. CDR3 length: 15 residues. The CDR3 coding sequence is TGTGCCAGCAGCGCATGGGACAGGGTCAATTCACCCCTCCACTTT. It translates to CASSAWDRVNSPLHF.

This clone was observed a handful of times. The V and J genes are TRBV7-2 and TRBJ2-2, with TRBD2 identical over 14 bases. Germline V CDR1 and CDR2: SGHTA, FQGNSA. Trimming cost V 7 bases and J 5 bases; bases outside gene matches: 3. There are 15 residues in the CDR3. CDR3 in amino acids: CASKGLAGVTGELFF. Here the CDR3 DNA reads TGTGCCAGCAAGGGACTAGCGGGAGTAACCGGGGAGCTGTTTTTT.

The CDR3 DNA reads as TGTGCCAGCAGCTTGGCGTATCTTAGCAATCAGCCCCAGCATTTT. It translates to CASSLAYLSNQPQHF. The rearrangement uses TRBV5-8 and TRBJ1-5, with unresolved D. Germline V gene lookup returns CDR1 SGHTS and CDR2 YDEGEE. The ends were cut back, 0 bases at V and 0 bases at J, with 7 bases in the middle. The CDR3 has 15 amino acids.

This chain uses TRBV29-1 with TRBJ2-3; D may be TRBD2 (5 bases). Germline V gene sequence: CDR1 SQVTM, CDR2 ANQGSEA. V was clipped by 4 bases and J by 2 bases, with 13 bases between them. The CDR3 is 14 amino acids. CDR3 loop: CSVAPAAPTDTQYF. The CDR3 DNA sequence: TGCAGCGTTGCGCCAGCGGCTCCCACAGATACGCAGTATTTT.

CDR3 in amino acids: CASSPGLGQVIYGYTF. The CDR3 DNA reads as TGTGCCAGCAGCCCGGGACTGGGACAGGTAATCTATGGCTACACCTTC. The rearrangement links TRBV7-3 to TRBJ1-2; the match to TRBD1 covers 8 bases. The J segment lost 4 bases and the V segment lost 5 bases, leaving 12 bases of the junction unmatched. The CDR3 consists of 16 residues. Germline CDR1 reads SGHTA; CDR2 reads FQGTGA. Full variable domain (missing parts from reference TRBV7-3 and TRBJ1-2): GAGVSQTPSNKVTEKGKYVELRCDPISGHTALYWYRQSLGQGPEFLIYFQGTGAADDSGLPNDRFFAVRPEGSVSTLKIQRTERGDSAVYLCASSPGLGQVIYGYTFGSGTRLTVV.

The chain is built from TRBV11-2 and TRBJ1-3; D gene ambiguous. This CDR3 contains 14 residues. Germline loops: CDR1 SGHAT, CDR2 FQNNGV. With 7 bases removed from V and 0 bases from J, the gap between germline ends came to 10 bases. The CDR3 sequence: CASTNPGSGNTIYF. The DNA for the CDR3 is TGTGCCAGCACCAACCCGGGCTCTGGAAACACCATATATTTT. Complete variable domain (other parts from reference TRBV11-2 and TRBJ1-3): EAGVAQSPRYKIIEKRQSVAFWCNPISGHATLYWYQQILGQGPKLLIQFQNNGVVDDSQLPKDRFSAERLKGVDSTLKIQPAKLEDSAVYLCASTNPGSGNTIYFGEGSWLTVV.

In its sample, this clone ranks as medium-sized (0.01 to 0.1%). V gene TRBV15 combines with J gene TRBJ1-4; 8 bases fit TRBD1. Germline values: CDR1 LNHNV, CDR2 YYDKDF (reference sequence). The CDR3 loop spans 15 amino acids. The V and J ends lost 1 base and 8 bases, in that order; junction bases with no gene match: 6. Here the CDR3 DNA reads TGTGCCACCAGCAGAGTTATACGACAGGGGGAAAAACTGTTTTTT. Translated: CATSRVIRQGEKLFF. Full variable domain (outside the CDR3, taken from reference TRBV15 and TRBJ1-4): DAMVIQNPRYQVTQFGKPVTLSCSQTLNHNVMYWYQQKSSQAPKLLFHYYDKDFNNEADTPDNFQSRRPNTSFCFLDIRSPGLGDTAMYLCATSRVIRQGEKLFFGSGTQLSVL.

The genes are TRBV5-8 and TRBJ1-5; 8 nucleotides agree with TRBD1. V was pared by 1 base and J by 1 base, with 7 bases of the junction left unmatched. There are 17 residues in the CDR3. Per the germline V gene, CDR1 is SGHTS and CDR2 is YDEGEE. The chain's CDR3 is CASSLRTGIRSNQPQHF. In DNA, the CDR3 is TGTGCCAGCAGCTTGAGGACAGGGATTCGGAGCAATCAGCCCCAGCATTTT.

The chain is built from TRBV4-1 and TRBJ2-5, with 11 positions matching TRBD2. The germline gives CDR1 MGHRA, CDR2 YSYEKL. The CDR3 contains 19 residues. J was trimmed by 1 base and V by 0 bases; bases with no gene match: 10. CDR3 bases: TGCGCCAGCAGCCAAGATCGATTGGGAACTAGCGGGAGCCAAGAGACCCAGTACTTC. It codes for CASSQDRLGTSGSQETQYF.